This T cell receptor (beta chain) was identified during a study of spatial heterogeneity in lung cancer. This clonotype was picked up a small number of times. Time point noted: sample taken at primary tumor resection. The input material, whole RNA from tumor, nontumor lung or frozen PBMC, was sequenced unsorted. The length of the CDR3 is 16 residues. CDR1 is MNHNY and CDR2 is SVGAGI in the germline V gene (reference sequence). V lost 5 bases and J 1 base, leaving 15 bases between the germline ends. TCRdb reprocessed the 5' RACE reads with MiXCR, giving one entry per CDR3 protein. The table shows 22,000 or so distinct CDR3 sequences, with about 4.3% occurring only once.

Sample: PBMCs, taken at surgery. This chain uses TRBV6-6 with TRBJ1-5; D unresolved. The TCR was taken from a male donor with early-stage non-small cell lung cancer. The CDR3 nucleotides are TGTGCCAGCAGTCCCCGGGTGAGGACGAGCAATCAGCCCCAGCATTTT. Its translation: CASSPRVRTSNQPQHF.